Following are 32 T cell receptor beta chains from one sample sequenced in a study of T cells in women clearing cervical HPV infection. Profiled with immunoSEQ multiplex PCR; TCRdb holds only in-frame clones, not every one. The sample data list around 35,000 clones. Specimen: blood buffy coat. These receptors originate from a woman aged 18 to 75 with a cervical HPV16 infection that either progressed to CIN3+ or cleared (not recorded which).

In regard to this clone: The read gets to within 3 residues of the CDR3 end, and the germline J gene fills in the rest. V is TRBV7-9 and J is TRBJ2-4; no reliable D call. The CDR3 covers 12 residues. Germline values: CDR1 SEHNR, CDR2 FQNEAQ (reference sequence). This CDR3 is CASSLQERIQYF. Incomplete CDR3 DNA: TGTGCCAGCAGCTTGCAGGAACGGATT.

As concerns this clone: The CDR3 goes on 3 residues after the read ends, and that part is filled in from the germline J gene. This rearrangement joins TRBV7-2 to TRBJ1-2, with D uncertain. The CDR3 length is 12 residues. CDR1 is SGHTA and CDR2 is FQGNSA in the germline V gene. The CDR3 sequence: CASSLAAYDYTF. CDR3 DNA (partial): TGTGCCAGCAGCTTAGCAGCCTACGAC.

On this clone itself: The CDR3 end lies 3 residues beyond the end of the read and is filled in from the germline J gene. This chain uses TRBV6-1 with TRBJ2-7; possible D gene TRBD1, 6 bases. Per the germline V gene, CDR1 is MNHNS and CDR2 is SASEGT. Trimming took off 8 bases at V and 4 bases at J, with 15 bases between the two ends. The CDR3 sequence is 13 residues long. CDR3 sequence reads: CASRGGPMYEQYF. The sequenced CDR3 bases are TGTGCCAGCCGTGGGGGCCCCATGTACGAG.

As regards this clone: The read finishes 3 residues shy of the CDR3 end, and the germline J gene is used to complete it. The V gene is TRBV7-6, the J gene TRBJ2-1, with a weak D call TRBD2 (5 bases). The CDR3 is 16 residues long. CDR1 is SGHVS and CDR2 is FNYEAQ in the germline V gene. V gave up 1 base and J gave up 4 bases, with 14 bases separating them. CDR3 residues: CASSLGSLGGYNEQFF. The part of the CDR3 DNA that was read is TGTGCCAGCAGCTTAGGCTCGCTAGGAGGATACAATGAG.

Comments on this clone: Read data end 3 residues before the CDR3 end; the end is taken from the germline J gene. This rearrangement joins TRBV6-2 or TRBV6-3 to TRBJ1-5; tentative D call: TRBD1 (5 bases). V shed 7 bases and J shed 6 bases, with 19 bases lying between them. The germline V gene has CDR1 MNHEY and CDR2 SVGEGT. CDR3 length: 15 amino acids. The sequenced CDR3 bases are TGTGCCAGCACCCTCGAGACAGCCCCTCCTCAGCCC. Translated: CASTLETAPPQP. The full CDR3 sequence reads CASTLETAPPQPQHF.

Regarding this clone: The read falls 3 residues short of the CDR3 end, and the missing part is taken from the germline J gene. The J gene is TRBJ2-1, the V gene TRBV14, with D hard to call. Germline assignment: CDR1 SGHDN and CDR2 FVKESK. Deletions cut 0 bases from V and 6 bases from J, with 9 bases between. The CDR3 sequence is 14 residues long. CDR3 amino acids: CASSQEVGRNEQFF. Incomplete CDR3 DNA: TGTGCCAGCAGCCAAGAAGTAGGGCGCAATGAG.

About this clone itself: The missing CDR3 end, 3 residues past where the read stops, is filled in from the germline J gene. This chain connects TRBV20-1 to TRBJ2-7; D perhaps matches TRBD1 (6 bases). Germline values: CDR1 DFQATT, CDR2 SNEGSKA (reference sequence). With 4 bases removed from V and 5 bases from J, the gap between germline ends came to 18 bases. The CDR3 runs to 14 residues. CDR3 amino acids: CSAITLQGSNEQYF. The DNA read from the CDR3 is TGCAGTGCTATCACCCTACAGGGTTCCAACGAG.

About this clone: The read comes to an end 3 residues before the CDR3 does, leaving the germline J gene to fill in the end. The chain links TRBV28 to TRBJ2-7; TRBD2 is a possible D gene (7 bases). The CDR3 totals 16 residues. Germline loops: CDR1 MDHEN, CDR2 SYDVKM. The ends were cut back, 6 bases at V and 3 bases at J, with 21 bases in the middle. The sequenced CDR3 bases are TGTGCCAGCAGCGACGGGGCGGGGAGGGGGGGCTACGAG. Its translation is CASSDGAGRGGYE. The complete CDR3 reads CASSDGAGRGGYEQYF.

Concerning this clone itself: Read sequence stops 3 residues before the CDR3 end, and the germline J gene provides the missing end. The chain joins TRBV7-2 to TRBJ1-1; D is possibly TRBD1 (5 bases). CDR1 is SGHTA, CDR2 FQGNSA, per germline. V lost 5 bases and J lost 3, with 10 bases in between. The CDR3 contains 13 residues. CDR3 protein: CASSPRTYTEAFF. CDR3 DNA, as far as it was read: TGTGCCAGCAGCCCCCGGACATACACTGAA.

As for this clone: With the read ending 3 residues before the CDR3 end, the germline J gene is used to fill in that end. The chain combines TRBV7-2 with TRBJ2-4; 7 nucleotides match TRBD1. After removal of 0 bases from V and 7 bases from J, the junction contained 6 bases not matched to a gene. The CDR3 covers 15 residues. The germline V gene has CDR1 SGHTA and CDR2 FQGNSA. CDR3 DNA (partial): TGTGCCAGCAGCTTAGCAAGACAGGGATTGAACATT. Amino acids: CASSLARQGLNI. The whole CDR3 reads CASSLARQGLNIQYF.

As for this clone: The sequence runs out 3 residues before the end of the CDR3; the remainder is reconstructed from the germline J gene. This chain joins TRBV6-2 or TRBV6-3 and TRBJ2-1; tentatively, D is TRBD1 (6 bases). Germline V gives CDR1 MNHEY, CDR2 SVGEGT. The CDR3 extends over 17 amino acids. V gave up 5 bases and J gave up 0 bases, with 17 bases separating them. CDR3 DNA (partial): TGTGCCAGCAGTCTAACTGGACAGAGAAGCTCCTACAATGAG. It yields the protein CASSLTGQRSSYNE. The CDR3 as a whole reads CASSLTGQRSSYNEQFF.

Concerning this clone itself: The read falls 3 residues short of the CDR3 end, and the missing part is taken from the germline J gene. The chain links TRBV20-1 to TRBJ1-1; 9 nucleotides agree with TRBD1. Germline V lookup: CDR1 DFQATT, CDR2 SNEGSKA (reference sequence). CDR3 length: 13 amino acids. Trimming cost V 6 bases and J 4 bases; bases outside gene matches: 6. Partial CDR3 DNA: TGCAGTGCCTGGGACAGGGATAGCACTGAA. This gives the protein CSAWDRDSTE. The full CDR3 protein reads CSAWDRDSTEAFF.

With respect to this clone: With the read ending 3 residues before the CDR3 end, the germline J gene is used to fill in that end. This rearrangement joins TRBV12-3 or TRBV12-4 to TRBJ1-5; no clear D gene. V was cut by 3 bases and J by 7 bases, with 13 bases left in between. The CDR3 contains 14 residues. This chain's CDR3 is CASSLRHSGQPQHF. The part of the CDR3 DNA that was read is TGTGCCAGCAGTTTGCGGCACTCTGGGCAGCCC.

As regards this clone: The read ends 3 residues early relative to the CDR3; the germline J gene fills the gap. The chain combines TRBV3-1 (or the pseudogene TRBV3-2) with TRBJ2-7; possibly TRBD1 or TRBD2 for D (5 bases each). Germline loops: CDR1 LGHDT, CDR2 YNNKEL (reference sequence). The CDR3 runs 13 residues. Deletions cut 4 bases from V and 4 bases from J, with 11 bases between. The CDR3 loop is CASSRGVRYEQYF. The CDR3 bases that were read are TGTGCCAGCAGCCGAGGGGTACGTTACGAG.

In the case of this clone: The read stops 3 residues short of the end of the CDR3; the missing end is completed from the germline J gene. The chain employs TRBV2 and TRBJ2-7; no firm D call. Germline V gene lookup returns CDR1 SNHLY and CDR2 FYNNEI. Trimming removed 4 bases at V and 6 bases at J, with 13 bases between. There are 13 residues in the CDR3. The covered CDR3 bases are TGTGCCAGCAGTGTATCCCCCTTAGCCGAG. Its protein product is CASSVSPLAE. The entire CDR3 sequence reads CASSVSPLAEQYF.

Details on this clone: From the germline J gene comes the end of the CDR3, since the read stops 3 residues before it. This sequence joins TRBV7-9 and TRBJ2-7, with 9 nucleotides matching TRBD1. This CDR3 has 15 residues. Trimming took 5 bases from V and 5 from J; bases not matched to a gene: 10. Germline CDR1 reads SEHNR; CDR2 reads FQNEAQ (reference sequence). The CDR3 DNA, read in part, is TGTGCCAGCAGCCGAACCGGGACAGGGAGTAACGAG. Protein: CASSRTGTGSNE. The complete CDR3 protein is CASSRTGTGSNEQYF.

About this clone: Read coverage stops 3 residues before the CDR3 terminus; the germline J gene supplies the remainder. The J gene is TRBJ1-5, the V gene TRBV7-2; tentative D call: TRBD1 (6 bases). CDR1 SGHTA and CDR2 FQGNSA come from the germline V gene. This CDR3 region has 13 residues. The V gene lost 5 bases and the J gene lost 8 bases, with 13 bases spanning the gap. CDR3 DNA, as far as it was read: TGTGCCAGCAGCCCAATTGGACAGAAGCCC. It yields the protein CASSPIGQKP. The whole CDR3 sequence reads CASSPIGQKPQHF.

To note about this clone: With the read ending 3 residues before the CDR3 end, the germline J gene is used to fill in that end. V and J are TRBV4-1 and TRBJ2-7; 12 nucleotides align to TRBD2. The length of the CDR3 is 14 residues. V was pared by 4 bases and J by 5 bases, with 3 bases of the junction left unmatched. CDR1 MGHRA and CDR2 YSYEKL come from the germline V gene. CDR3 DNA, as far as it was read: TGCGCCAGCAGCCCTGGACTAGCGGGAAACGAG. Translating gives CASSPGLAGNE. The entire CDR3 is CASSPGLAGNEQYF.

A note on this clone: The CDR3 end is not reached by the read, which stops 3 residues before it; the germline J gene fills it in. The chain is built from TRBV11-2 and TRBJ1-2; a weak D match, TRBD1 (6 bases). The CDR3 spans 14 residues. The V end lost 1 base, the J end lost 4 bases, and 10 bases lay between the germline ends. Germline-derived CDR1 and CDR2 are SGHAT and FQNNGV. The CDR3 region is CASSLVDRIYGYTF. The CDR3 bases that were read are TGTGCCAGCAGCTTAGTTGACAGGATCTATGGC.

Details on this clone: The observed sequence ends 3 residues before the CDR3 terminus, with the missing tail filled in from the germline J gene. The chain employs TRBV6-4 and TRBJ1-2; tentatively, D is TRBD1 (5 bases). This CDR3 region has 14 residues. V lost 1 base and J 7 bases, leaving 13 bases between the germline ends. CDR1 is MRHNA, CDR2 SNTAGT, per germline. CDR3 sequence reads: CASSDYQGSGGYTF. The covered CDR3 bases are TGTGCCAGCAGTGACTATCAGGGATCCGGTGGC.

On this clone: The observed sequence ends 3 residues before the CDR3 terminus, with the missing tail filled in from the germline J gene. The chain recombines TRBV18 with TRBJ2-2; 9 nucleotides agree with TRBD2. CDR3 size: 17 residues. Germline values: CDR1 KGHSH, CDR2 LQKENI. With 1 base clipped from V and 4 bases from J, the junction kept 7 bases outside the gene matches. The CDR3 spells CASSPRAGGGITGELFF. CDR3 DNA, as far as it was read: TGTGCCAGCTCACCACGCGCGGGAGGGGGAATCACCGGGGAG.

As concerns this clone: The CDR3 end is not reached by the read, which stops 3 residues before it; the germline J gene fills it in. The chain carries TRBV7-2 and TRBJ1-1; D is perhaps TRBD1 (5 bases). The CDR3 spans 15 residues. V lost 3 bases and J 2 bases, leaving 13 bases between the germline ends. CDR1 SGHTA and CDR2 FQGNSA come from the germline V gene. The sequenced part of the CDR3 DNA is TGTGCCAGCAGCTTCGCGACAGCCAGAAACACTGAA. It translates to CASSFATARNTE. The full CDR3 is CASSFATARNTEAFF.

Note on this clone: The read halts 3 residues ahead of the CDR3 end, with the missing end drawn from the germline J gene. This chain links TRBV7-3 with TRBJ2-3; D unresolved. The germline CDR1 and CDR2 sequences are SGHTA and FQGTGA. The V end was cut by 2 bases, the J end by 0 bases, with 12 bases between. The CDR3 spans 16 residues. The CDR3 protein is CASSLYGPRSTDTQYF. Incomplete CDR3 DNA: TGTGCCAGCAGCTTATATGGGCCCCGAAGCACAGATACG.

As regards this clone: The read finishes 3 residues shy of the CDR3 end, and the germline J gene is used to complete it. The V and J genes are TRBV5-1 and TRBJ2-1; TRBD1 matches 10 bases. Losses at the gene ends were 1 base for V and 5 bases for J; bases not matched to a gene: 6. This CDR3 contains 16 residues. In germline, CDR1 is SGHRS, CDR2 YFSETQ. The CDR3 loop is CASSLSPGQGNNEQFF. CDR3 DNA, as far as it was read: TGCGCCAGCAGCTTGAGCCCGGGACAGGGGAACAATGAG.

On this clone itself: The read halts 3 residues ahead of the CDR3 end, with the missing end drawn from the germline J gene. The chain recombines TRBV25-1 with TRBJ2-2; D gene unclear. The CDR3 extends over 12 amino acids. Germline V CDR1 and CDR2: MGHDK, SYGVNS. V lost 4 bases and J lost 7, with 7 bases in between. The sequenced CDR3 bases are TGTGCCAGCAGTGTAAAGGGCGGGGAG. The encoded protein is CASSVKGGE. The whole CDR3 protein is CASSVKGGELFF.

In the case of this clone: An end of the junction does not agree with germline; a read error may underlie this. The read terminates 3 residues ahead of where the CDR3 ends, so the germline J gene completes it. The chain is built from TRBV4-2 and TRBJ2-5, with D hard to call. The germline gives CDR1 LGHNA, CDR2 YNFKEQ. CDR3 size: 13 residues. The CDR3 bases that were read are TGCGCCAGCAGCCATCAGGAGAGGGAGACC. Protein sequence: CASSHQERET. The full CDR3 is CASSHQERETQYF.

CDR3 residues: CASSREGVQETQYF. CDR3 DNA, as far as it was read: TGTGCCAGCAGCCGCGAAGGGGTTCAAGAGACC. The J gene is TRBJ2-5, the V gene TRBV7-9, with D perhaps matching TRBD1 (5 bases). The read stops 3 residues short of the end of the CDR3; the missing end is completed from the germline J gene. From germline, CDR1 is SEHNR and CDR2 FQNEAQ (reference sequence). The CDR3 has 14 residues. With 5 bases removed from V and 2 bases from J, the gap between germline ends came to 12 bases. Combining the CDR3 with reference TRBV7-9 and TRBJ2-5 gives the whole variable domain DTGVSQNPRHKITKRGQNVTFRCDPISEHNRLYWYRQTLGQGPEFLTYFQNEAQLEKSRLLSDRFSAERPKGSFSTLEIQRTEQGDSAMYLCASSREGVQETQYFGPGTRLLVL.

Concerning this clone itself: The read halts 3 residues ahead of the CDR3 end, with the missing end drawn from the germline J gene. This chain connects TRBV5-5 to TRBJ2-2; weak D call: TRBD2 (5 bases). This CDR3 has 14 amino acids. The V gene's germline CDR1 is SGHKS and CDR2 YYEKEE (reference sequence). V was cut by 4 bases and J by 2 bases, with 9 bases left in between. The CDR3 protein is CASSPGLNTGELFF. CDR3 DNA, as far as it was read: TGTGCCAGCAGCCCGGGGTTAAACACCGGGGAG.

Worth noting for this clone: The CDR3 is cut off 3 residues early in the read; its end comes from the germline J gene. The rearrangement links TRBV29-1 to TRBJ1-5, with TRBD1 identical over 10 bases. This CDR3 contains 13 residues. Trimming took 4 bases from V and 5 from J; bases not matched to a gene: 2. Germline V gives CDR1 SQVTM, CDR2 ANQGSEA. Incomplete CDR3 DNA: TGCAGCGTTGGACAGGGGGCCCATCAGCCC. Protein: CSVGQGAHQP. The whole CDR3 reads CSVGQGAHQPQHF.

Comment on this clone: The CDR3 end lies 3 residues beyond the end of the read and is filled in from the germline J gene. The rearrangement joins TRBV7-2 to TRBJ2-7, with a possible D match to TRBD2 (6 bases). Deletions cut 0 bases from V and 4 bases from J, with 7 bases between. CDR1 SGHTA and CDR2 FQGNSA come from the germline V gene. CDR3 length: 13 residues. The CDR3 is CASSLAGGYEQYF. CDR3 DNA (partial): TGTGCCAGCAGCTTAGCGGGGGGTTACGAG.

Of note for this clone: The CDR3 is cut off 3 residues early in the read; its end comes from the germline J gene. The chain recombines TRBV5-1 with TRBJ2-7; a weak D match, TRBD2 (5 bases). The V end was cut by 0 bases, the J end by 2 bases, with 21 bases between. The CDR3 has 18 residues. In germline, CDR1 is SGHRS, CDR2 YFSETQ. The DNA read from the CDR3 is TGCGCCAGCAGCTTGGCTAAGAGGTGGGAGCGGACTCCCTACGAG. Encoded protein: CASSLAKRWERTPYE. The entire CDR3 protein is CASSLAKRWERTPYEQYF.

Of note for this clone: The read stops 3 residues short of the end of the CDR3; the missing end is completed from the germline J gene. The chain recombines TRBV18 with TRBJ1-2; D is ambiguous. Germline V lookup: CDR1 KGHSH, CDR2 LQKENI. The CDR3 is 14 amino acids. The CDR3 reads CASSPGGRLNDYTF. The CDR3 DNA, read in part, is TGTGCCAGCTCACCAGGCGGGAGGCTAAACGAC.